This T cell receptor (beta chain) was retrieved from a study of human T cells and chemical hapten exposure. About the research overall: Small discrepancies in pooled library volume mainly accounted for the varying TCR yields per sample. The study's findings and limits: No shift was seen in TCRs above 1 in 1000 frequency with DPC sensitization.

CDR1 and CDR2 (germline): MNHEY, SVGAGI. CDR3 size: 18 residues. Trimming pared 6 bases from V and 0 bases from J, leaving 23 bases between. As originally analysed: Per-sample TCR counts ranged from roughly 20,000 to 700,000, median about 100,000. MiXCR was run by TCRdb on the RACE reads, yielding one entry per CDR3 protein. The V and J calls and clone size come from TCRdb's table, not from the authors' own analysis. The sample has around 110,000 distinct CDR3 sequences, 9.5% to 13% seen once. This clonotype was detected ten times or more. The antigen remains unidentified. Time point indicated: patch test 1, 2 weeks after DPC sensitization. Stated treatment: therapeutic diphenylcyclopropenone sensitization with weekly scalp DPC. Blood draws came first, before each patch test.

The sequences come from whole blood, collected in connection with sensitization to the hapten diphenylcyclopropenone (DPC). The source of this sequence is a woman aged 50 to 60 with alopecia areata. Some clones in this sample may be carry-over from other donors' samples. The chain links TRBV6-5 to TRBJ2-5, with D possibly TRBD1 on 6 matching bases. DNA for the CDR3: TGTGCCAGCAGCGACGACACCTTCGGGACACCGTACCAAGAGACCCAGTACTTC. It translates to CASSDDTFGTPYQETQYF.